This T cell receptor beta chain was found in a study of blood T cell repertoires in COVID-19. The data were produced by immunoSEQ multiplex PCR, yet TCRdb's version contains in-frame clones alone and is incomplete. This table holds over 250,000 clones, roughly 86% found once. Either two negative PCRs, clearance, or symptom resolution qualified Cohort 3 donors as recovered. The CDR3 totals 14 residues. Trimming took 8 bases from V and 8 from J, leaving 18 bases between them. Germline V gene sequence: CDR1 MNHEY, CDR2 SMNVEV (reference sequence). Of note for this clone: The same CDR3 also results from other DNA sequences found in this sample.

The receptor was derived from a woman aged 55-69 years who had recovered from COVID-19. Material for sequencing was PBMCs or T cells enriched from blood (not recorded which). The chain employs TRBV27 and TRBJ1-4; weak D call: TRBD1 (6 bases). Written as DNA, the CDR3 is TGTGCCAGCTCCCGCACAGGGTTCGGGGAAAAACTGTTTTTT. Protein product: CASSRTGFGEKLFF.